This T cell receptor (beta chain) was obtained from a study of OX40 agonist ivuxolimab in advanced cancers. Whole-study context: Ivuxolimab was delivered to patients intravenously every 2 weeks at doses spanning 0.01 to 10 mg/kg. Notes on the study in general: The work left the antigen specificity of expanded peripheral T cells undetermined.

As concerns this clone: Its matching antigen is unknown.

CDR3 length equals 14 residues. Between the trimmed V and J ends, which lost 2 bases and 5 bases, there was a span of 13 bases. Looked up from germline, CDR1 is SGHTS and CDR2 is YDEGEE. The assay was immunoSEQ multiplex PCR, and TCRdb's table has in-frame clones only and misses some. The repertoire holds some 59,000 clones, 75% to 90% seen once, with about 5% in the top ten. The clonotype originates from an adult with an advanced solid tumor such as melanoma, head and neck, liver or kidney cancer. Source: CD4+ or CD8+ T cells sorted from blood, taken in a trial of the OX40 agonist ivuxolimab. The chain is built from TRBV5-8 and TRBJ2-5; TRBD1 might be the D (6 bases). CDR3 amino acids: CASSFGQLLETQYF. In nucleotides, the CDR3 is TGTGCCAGCAGCTTTGGACAGCTGCTGGAGACCCAGTACTTC.